The entry below describes one T cell receptor beta chain. The length of the CDR3 is 13 residues. Per germline, CDR1 MNHEY and CDR2 SVGAGI. V gave up 7 bases and J gave up 4 bases, with 13 bases separating them. The method was immunoSEQ multiplex PCR; TCRdb's version includes in-frame clones alone and lacks a portion of them. The repertoire includes about 240,000 clones, roughly 86% of them detected once, and 2.5% to 3% sits in the top ten. This entry belongs to a study of blood T cell repertoires in COVID-19. As for the study in general: Acute and convalescent COVID-19 specimens originated in the United States, Italy and Spain. Sources were T cells, B-cell-depleted T cells, or PBMCs; the material itself was cDNA or gDNA.

This study enrolled people aged about 18 to 100 from roughly 22 US geographic areas. Cohorts were based on clinical histories the participants reported. What was sequenced was PBMCs or T cells enriched from blood (not recorded which). The clonotype comes from a woman in her twenties or thirties with acute COVID-19. V usage is TRBV6-5 and J usage is TRBJ1-1; D gene unclear. CDR3 region: CASIWPGFTEAFF. CDR3 coding DNA: TGTGCCAGCATTTGGCCCGGGTTCACTGAAGCTTTCTTT.